The next 13 T cell receptor beta chains were all read from a single sample in a study of OX40 agonist ivuxolimab in advanced cancers. Method: immunoSEQ multiplex PCR; TCRdb's copy keeps in-frame clones and lacks some. Of fewer than 14,000 clones in the sample, approximately 74% were seen once. Specimen: CD4+ or CD8+ T cells sorted from blood, collected in a trial of the OX40 agonist ivuxolimab. These receptors all come from an adult with an advanced solid tumor such as melanoma, head and neck, liver or kidney cancer.

The chain has TRBV7-9 and TRBJ2-1; 10 nucleotides match TRBD2. Germline trimming cut 5 bases from V and 3 bases from J; bases unmatched to any gene: 13. The CDR3 contains 18 residues. CDR1 and CDR2 from the germline V gene are SEHNR and FQNEAQ (reference sequence). The CDR3 loop reads CASSGIGTSAHYYNEQFF. The CDR3 DNA reads TGTGCCAGCAGCGGAATCGGGACTAGCGCCCACTACTACAATGAGCAGTTCTTC.

The rearrangement links TRBV5-6 to TRBJ2-1; weak D call: TRBD2 (6 bases). V dropped 3 bases and J dropped 10 bases, with 17 bases sitting between them. This CDR3 has 14 residues. From germline, CDR1 is SGHDT and CDR2 YYEEEE. DNA for the CDR3: TGTGCCAGCAGCTGGGGGACTGCATCCCGGGAGCAGTTCTTC. This codes for CASSWGTASREQFF.

The V gene is TRBV6-6, the J gene TRBJ1-1; no clear D. Trimming removed 1 base at V and 0 bases at J, with 6 bases between. This CDR3 is 14 amino acids long. Germline-derived CDR1 and CDR2 are MNHNY and SVGAGI (reference sequence). The DNA of the CDR3 is TGTGCCAGCAGTTACTTTCCGCTGAACACTGAAGCTTTCTTT. The encoded protein is CASSYFPLNTEAFF.

This clone was picked up a small number of times. The chain employs TRBV6-6 and TRBJ1-2; 10 bases are a match to TRBD1. Trimming removed 1 base from V and 5 bases from J; junction bases left unmatched: 7. Germline-derived CDR1 and CDR2 are MNHNY and SVGAGI (reference sequence). The CDR3 is made up of 16 amino acids. The CDR3 DNA is TGTGCCAGCAGTTACTTGGACAGGGGGGATCGGTATGGCTACACCTTC. Encoded protein: CASSYLDRGDRYGYTF.

The chain links TRBV28 to TRBJ2-7; D gene ambiguous. Trimming removed 3 bases at V and 2 bases at J, with 11 bases between. The CDR3 sequence is 14 residues long. Germline CDR1 is MDHEN and CDR2 is SYDVKM. CDR3 loop: CASSFGFRAYEQYF. The CDR3, as DNA: TGTGCCAGCAGTTTTGGGTTTCGGGCCTACGAGCAGTACTTC.

Remarks on this clone: The sample contains more than one DNA sequence encoding this CDR3. The rearrangement uses TRBV9 and TRBJ2-7; 8 bases align to TRBD1. The CDR3 totals 12 residues. Germline V lookup: CDR1 SGDLS, CDR2 YYNGEE. V trimming: 5 bases; J trimming: 3 bases; junction bases outside the gene matches: 1. The CDR3: CASSGQGYEQYF. The CDR3 DNA is TGTGCCAGCAGTGGACAGGGCTACGAGCAGTACTTC.

CDR3 DNA sequence: TGTGCCAGCAGTTTTTCCCACTCCTACGAGCAGTACTTC. Translated: CASSFSHSYEQYF. The rearrangement links TRBV27 to TRBJ2-7; no firm D call. In germline, CDR1 is MNHEY, CDR2 SMNVEV (reference sequence). V lost 3 bases, J lost 0 bases, and 6 bases lay in between. This CDR3 is 13 amino acids long.

The CDR3 region has the DNA TGTGCCAGCAGCTTATGGATTAGCGGGAAGAACAATGAGCAGTTCTTC. It codes for CASSLWISGKNNEQFF. The V and J genes are TRBV7-8 and TRBJ2-1; 8 bases agree with TRBD2. After removal of 2 bases from V and 5 bases from J, the junction contained 8 bases not matched to a gene. In germline, CDR1 is SGHVS, CDR2 FQNEAQ. The CDR3 is 16 amino acids.

The chain employs TRBV6-1 and TRBJ2-7; 8 nucleotides match TRBD2. Trimming took 0 bases from V and 1 from J; bases not matched to a gene: 11. Germline CDR1 and CDR2: MNHNS and SASEGT. This CDR3 contains 18 residues. CDR3 DNA: TGTGCCAGCAGTGAAGCCGAACTAGCGGTCCCCCCTTCCTACGAGCAGTACTTC. Protein sequence: CASSEAELAVPPSYEQYF.

In its sample, this clone ranks as medium-sized (0.01 to 0.1%). This chain links TRBV13 with TRBJ1-4; a possible D gene is TRBD1 (5 bases). V dropped 3 bases and J dropped 0 bases, with 26 bases sitting between them. The CDR3 spans 21 residues. CDR1 PRHDT and CDR2 FYEKMQ come from the germline V gene (reference sequence). CDR3 DNA: TGTGCCAGCAGCTTTAATAATAAAGGGCGAGACAGCATTGCAACTAATGAAAAACTGTTTTTT. Residues: CASSFNNKGRDSIATNEKLFF.

Within the sample, this clone is medium-sized. The identical CDR3 is also encoded by other nucleotide sequences in the sample. The gene calls are TRBV29-1 and TRBJ2-2, with D perhaps TRBD2 (7 bases). V was trimmed by 3 bases and J by 5 bases, leaving 13 bases between them. CDR3 length: 14 residues. Germline V gene sequence: CDR1 SQVTM, CDR2 ANQGSEA. The CDR3 spells CSVEGGGRTGELFF. Here the CDR3 DNA reads TGCAGCGTTGAGGGAGGGGGTCGTACCGGGGAGCTGTTTTTT.

The table lists this clone with a count of one. The chain employs TRBV7-9 and TRBJ2-7; D is ambiguous. Trimming cost V 5 bases and J 4 bases, with 6 bases left between them. The germline CDR1 and CDR2 sequences are SEHNR and FQNEAQ (reference sequence). The CDR3 contains 11 residues. Here the CDR3 reads CASSASYEQYF. The CDR3 DNA reads as TGTGCCAGCAGCGCCAGTTACGAGCAGTACTTC.

The chain has TRBV9 and TRBJ2-3, with TRBD2 identical over 12 bases. The CDR3 extends over 18 amino acids. V trimming: 4 bases; J trimming: 5 bases; junction bases outside the gene matches: 14. CDR1 is SGDLS and CDR2 is YYNGEE in the germline V gene. The CDR3 sequence is CASSQDLTSGRYEDTQYF. The CDR3 DNA reads as TGTGCCAGCAGCCAAGACCTTACTAGCGGGAGGTATGAAGATACGCAGTATTTT.